The next 24 T cell receptor beta chains were all read from a single sample in a study of control samples from healthy donors and cancer patients. Using immunoSEQ multiplex PCR, the repertoire was profiled, and TCRdb retains in-frame clones only, with some absent. This table has about 230,000 clones, over 75% appearing once. The specimen was PBMCs. The receptors stem from a woman between 55 and 75 years old with lung cancer.

The V and J genes are TRBV6-1 and TRBJ2-5; D is undetermined. The CDR3 runs to 13 residues. Germline V gives CDR1 MNHNS, CDR2 SASEGT. The V end was cut by 3 bases, the J end by 0 bases, with 5 bases between. CDR3 amino acids: CASSELYQETQYF. Here the CDR3 DNA reads TGTGCCAGCAGTGAGCTATACCAAGAGACCCAGTACTTC.

V is TRBV5-1 and J is TRBJ1-1; the D gene is possibly TRBD1 (5 bases). V lost 5 bases and J lost 4, with 21 bases in between. The CDR3 has 16 amino acids. Per the germline V gene, CDR1 is SGHRS and CDR2 is YFSETQ. The CDR3 spells CASRWQGTLGSTEAFF. In nucleotides, the CDR3 is TGCGCCAGCAGATGGCAGGGTACACTCGGGAGCACTGAAGCTTTCTTT.

This clone appeared a few times. J is TRBJ2-6 and V is TRBV3-1 (or the pseudogene TRBV3-2); TRBD2 matches 14 bases. Germline assignment: CDR1 LGHDT and CDR2 YNNKEL (reference sequence). V was pared by 3 bases and J by 0 bases, with 4 bases of the junction left unmatched. This CDR3 has 19 residues. CDR3 in DNA: TGTGCCAGCAGCCATTCTGGACTAGCGGGAGGCTCTGGGGCCAACGTCCTGACTTTC. Translated: CASSHSGLAGGSGANVLTF.

CDR3 sequence: CATGGREYEQYF. The CDR3, as DNA: TGTGCCACCGGAGGCCGGGAATACGAGCAGTACTTC. J is TRBJ2-7 and V is TRBV10-3, with a tentative D call TRBD2 (5 bases). The CDR3 spans 12 residues. V dropped 10 bases and J dropped 4 bases, with 14 bases sitting between them. Germline assignment: CDR1 ENHRY and CDR2 SYGVKD.

The count of this clone is one. CDR3 protein: CASSQDWNTEAFF. CDR3 nucleotide sequence: TGCGCCAGCAGTCAGGACTGGAACACTGAAGCTTTCTTT. J is TRBJ1-1 and V is TRBV5-1; D call uncertain. From germline, CDR1 is SGHRS and CDR2 YFSETQ. Trimming removed 5 bases at V and 1 base at J, with 9 bases between. The CDR3 covers 13 residues. Full variable domain (missing parts from reference TRBV5-1 and TRBJ1-1): KAGVTQTPRYLIKTRGQQVTLSCSPISGHRSVSWYQQTPGQGLQFLFEYFSETQRNKGNFPGRFSGRQFSNSRSEMNVSTLELGDSALYLCASSQDWNTEAFFGQGTRLTVV.

This clone has just a few counts. The rearrangement uses TRBV11-2 and TRBJ1-1, with D hard to call. Per germline, CDR1 SGHAT and CDR2 FQNNGV. The CDR3 extends over 17 amino acids. V dropped 0 bases and J dropped 0 bases, with 14 bases sitting between them. The CDR3 spells CASSLDRGFAVNTEAFF. CDR3 DNA: TGTGCCAGCAGCTTAGACCGGGGTTTCGCGGTGAACACTGAAGCTTTCTTT.

This clone has only a few counts. This rearrangement joins TRBV6-1 to TRBJ2-1, with 7 bases fitting TRBD2. Germline V gene data show CDR1 as MNHNS and CDR2 as SASEGT. The CDR3 totals 16 residues. Trimming cost V 4 bases and J 3 bases; bases outside gene matches: 9. For the CDR3, the DNA is TGTGCCAGCAGTGGCCAGCTAGCGGTCAACTACAATGAGCAGTTCTTC. Its translation is CASSGQLAVNYNEQFF.

This clone was seen just once. V usage is TRBV18 and J usage is TRBJ2-1; no firm D call. This CDR3 contains 13 residues. With 2 bases removed from V and 7 bases from J, the gap between germline ends came to 9 bases. Looked up from germline, CDR1 is KGHSH and CDR2 is LQKENI. CDR3 loop: CASSPTTGNEQFF. CDR3 nucleotides: TGTGCCAGCTCACCAACTACCGGGAATGAGCAGTTCTTC.

This rearrangement joins TRBV10-3 to TRBJ2-2; D is ambiguous. V lost 5 bases, J lost 2 bases, and 6 bases lay in between. The CDR3 totals 13 residues. Germline V lookup: CDR1 ENHRY, CDR2 SYGVKD. The CDR3 loop reads CAISPDNTGELFF. CDR3 DNA sequence: TGTGCCATCAGTCCGGATAACACCGGGGAGCTGTTTTTT.

The chain combines TRBV7-9 with TRBJ2-7, with D unresolved. The CDR3 is 15 amino acids. Germline V CDR1 and CDR2: SEHNR, FQNEAQ (reference sequence). Trimming removed 5 bases at V and 0 bases at J, with 14 bases between. Here the CDR3 reads CASSAPVRSSYEQYF. Written as DNA, the CDR3 is TGTGCCAGCAGCGCACCGGTAAGGAGCTCCTACGAGCAGTACTTC.

The chain joins TRBV6-5 to TRBJ2-3; tentatively, D is TRBD2 (7 bases). CDR3 size: 15 residues. Trimming shortened V by 8 bases and J by 2 bases, and 17 bases separated the two germline ends. In germline, CDR1 is MNHEY, CDR2 SVGAGI. The CDR3 loop is CASSPAGAYTDTQYF. CDR3 DNA sequence: TGTGCCAGCTCCCCGGCGGGGGCATACACAGATACGCAGTATTTT.

V gene TRBV4-1 combines with J gene TRBJ1-5, with TRBD1 identical over 8 bases. This CDR3 has 15 amino acids. J lost 7 bases, V lost 2 bases, and 7 bases had no gene match. From germline, CDR1 is MGHRA and CDR2 YSYEKL. The CDR3 nucleotides read TGCGCCAGCAGCCAATACGACAGGGGCGAGCAGCCCCAGCATTTT. Its protein is CASSQYDRGEQPQHF.

The chain joins TRBV7-9 to TRBJ1-1, with D possibly being TRBD1 (5 bases). Trimming removed 1 base at V and 6 bases at J, with 9 bases between. This CDR3 is 13 amino acids long. Germline CDR1 SEHNR, CDR2 FQNEAQ (reference sequence). DNA of the CDR3: TGTGCCAGCAGCTTAGATGGCAGGGCTGAAGCTTTCTTT. Translated: CASSLDGRAEAFF.

In its sample, this clone was seen once. This chain links TRBV2 with TRBJ1-1; D unclear. V was cut by 6 bases and J by 3 bases, with 11 bases left in between. Germline assignment: CDR1 SNHLY and CDR2 FYNNEI. The CDR3 length is 13 residues. The CDR3 coding sequence is TGTGCCAGCAGGGCTACGGGGTACACTGAAGCTTTCTTT. Translation gives CASRATGYTEAFF.

This chain joins TRBV12-3 or TRBV12-4 and TRBJ2-2; TRBD1 aligns across 8 bases. The CDR3 spans 12 residues. Trimming took 11 bases from V and 1 from J; bases not matched to a gene: 0. CDR3: CAGQGNTGELFF. In nucleotides, the CDR3 is TGTGCCGGACAGGGGAACACCGGGGAGCTGTTTTTT.

This CDR3 is CASSATGPYEQYF. The CDR3 coding sequence is TGCGCCAGCAGCGCGACAGGGCCCTACGAGCAGTACTTC. This chain connects TRBV5-1 to TRBJ2-7, with 7 nucleotides matching TRBD1. V trimming: 4 bases; J trimming: 2 bases; junction bases outside the gene matches: 3. This CDR3 contains 13 residues. Germline lookup yields CDR1 SGHRS and CDR2 YFSETQ.

The gene calls are TRBV10-3 and TRBJ1-6, with D maybe TRBD1 (5 bases). The CDR3 runs 14 residues. Germline values: CDR1 ENHRY, CDR2 SYGVKD. Trimming pared 10 bases from V and 2 bases from J, leaving 12 bases between. The CDR3 sequence: CATHQGTYNSPLHF. CDR3 DNA: TGTGCCACTCATCAGGGAACCTATAATTCACCCCTCCACTTT.

This clone was seen a single time. V usage is TRBV30 and J usage is TRBJ1-1; tentative D call: TRBD1 (5 bases). The germline V gene encodes CDR1 GTSNPN and CDR2 SVGIG (reference sequence). The CDR3 runs 13 residues. V lost 2 bases and J 3 bases, leaving 10 bases between the germline ends. The CDR3 sequence is CAWSKGLDTEAFF. The CDR3 DNA follows: TGTGCCTGGAGTAAGGGGCTGGACACTGAAGCTTTCTTT.

V usage is TRBV6-4 and J usage is TRBJ1-2; 7 nucleotides agree with TRBD1. The CDR3 spans 16 residues. Germline CDR1 MRHNA, CDR2 SNTAGT. Trimming removed 4 bases from V and 4 bases from J; junction bases left unmatched: 12. The CDR3 sequence is CASSVDRARSGYGYTF. CDR3 nucleotides: TGTGCCAGCAGTGTCGACAGGGCGCGGTCGGGCTATGGCTACACCTTC.

This clone showed up just a few times. The rearrangement links TRBV3-1 (or the pseudogene TRBV3-2) to TRBJ1-5; no reliable D call. This CDR3 region has 15 residues. The V end was cut by 2 bases, the J end by 3 bases, with 11 bases between. Germline V gives CDR1 LGHDT, CDR2 YNNKEL (reference sequence). The CDR3 sequence: CASSQNSLPNQPQHF. CDR3 DNA sequence: TGTGCCAGCAGCCAAAACAGTCTTCCCAATCAGCCCCAGCATTTT.

V gene TRBV7-9 combines with J gene TRBJ2-2; a possible D gene is TRBD2 (5 bases). The ends were cut back, 1 base at V and 2 bases at J, with 14 bases in the middle. Germline V gene lookup returns CDR1 SEHNR and CDR2 FQNEAQ (reference sequence). The CDR3 totals 17 residues. CDR3 nucleotide sequence: TGTGCCAGCAGCTTAGTACCGGGGATTGTTAACACCGGGGAGCTGTTTTTT. Translated: CASSLVPGIVNTGELFF.

This rearrangement joins TRBV29-1 to TRBJ2-2, with D perhaps TRBD1 (6 bases). Trimming took 8 bases from V and 0 from J, leaving 10 bases between them. Germline CDR1 SQVTM, CDR2 ANQGSEA. The CDR3 is made up of 13 amino acids. The CDR3 sequence is CSTTGTNTGELFF. Written as DNA, the CDR3 is TGCAGCACCACAGGGACGAACACCGGGGAGCTGTTTTTT.

The V and J genes are TRBV6-1 and TRBJ1-3; tentative D call: TRBD1 (5 bases). V shed 2 bases and J shed 0 bases, with 11 bases lying between them. The CDR3 runs to 16 residues. Germline V gives CDR1 MNHNS, CDR2 SASEGT. The CDR3 loop is CASSESQGYSGNTIYF. In DNA, the CDR3 is TGTGCCAGCAGTGAATCGCAGGGCTACTCTGGAAACACCATATATTTT.

V is TRBV2 and J is TRBJ2-2, with D perhaps matching TRBD1 (5 bases). Trimming pared 6 bases from V and 4 bases from J, leaving 9 bases between. Germline assignment: CDR1 SNHLY and CDR2 FYNNEI. This CDR3 region has 13 residues. Here the CDR3 DNA reads TGTGCCAGCAGCGCACAGGTCACCGGGGAGCTGTTTTTT. Translation: CASSAQVTGELFF. The entire variable domain, with the rest obtained from reference TRBV2 and TRBJ2-2, is as follows: EPEVTQTPSHQVTQMGQEVILRCVPISNHLYFYWYRQILGQKVEFLVSFYNNEISEKSEIFDDQFSVERPDGSNFTLKIRSTKLEDSAMYFCASSAQVTGELFFGEGSRLTVL.